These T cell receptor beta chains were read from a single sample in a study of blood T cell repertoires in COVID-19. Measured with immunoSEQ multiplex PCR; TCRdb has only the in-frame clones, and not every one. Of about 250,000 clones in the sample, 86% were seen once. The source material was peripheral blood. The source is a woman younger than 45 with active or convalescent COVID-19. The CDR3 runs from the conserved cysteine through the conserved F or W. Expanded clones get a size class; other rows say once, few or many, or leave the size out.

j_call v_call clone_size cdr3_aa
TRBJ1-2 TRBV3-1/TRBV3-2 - CASSQQPSRGGYTF
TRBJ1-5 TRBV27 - CASSSTGDNQPQHF
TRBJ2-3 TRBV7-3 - CASSLDRGHSDTQYF
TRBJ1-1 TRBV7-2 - CASSPQGFGTEAFF
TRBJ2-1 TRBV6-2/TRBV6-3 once CASSSPPSPTRHEQFF
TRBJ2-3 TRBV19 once CASSPLPGLGTDTQYF
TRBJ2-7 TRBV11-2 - CASSPGPGRAEQYF
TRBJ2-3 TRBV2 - CASSTRSGGVDTQYF
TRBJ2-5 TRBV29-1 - CSVGLGLWETQYF
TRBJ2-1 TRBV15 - CATSKTRNPAGVGNEQFF
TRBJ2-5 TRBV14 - CASSQGTAGVTQYF
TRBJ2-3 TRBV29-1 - CSVVGQLTTQYF
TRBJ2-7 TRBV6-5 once CASSSGQATYEQYF
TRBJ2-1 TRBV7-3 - CASSARIAGHSYNEQFF
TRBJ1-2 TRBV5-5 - CASSSGQGSSGYTF
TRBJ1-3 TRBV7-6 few CASSLDQGFGNTIYF
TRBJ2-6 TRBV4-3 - CASSPKAQGQGAGANVLTF
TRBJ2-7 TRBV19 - CASSRQYSYEQYF
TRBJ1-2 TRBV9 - CASSGLQGKGYGYTF
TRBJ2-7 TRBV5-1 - CASSRDRGRLGEQYF
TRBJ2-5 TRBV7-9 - CASSLEIERGYGETQYF
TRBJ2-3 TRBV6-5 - CASSYGPGGTDTQYF
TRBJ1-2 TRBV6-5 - CASTDLGTGWIGYTF
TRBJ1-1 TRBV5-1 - CASSKQGVGFDTEAFF
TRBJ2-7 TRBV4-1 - CASSQATALSYEQYF
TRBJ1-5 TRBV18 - CASSTDSIYSNQPQHF
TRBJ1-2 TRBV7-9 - CASSLITGGPYGYTF
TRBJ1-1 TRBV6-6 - CASSYSQTGNAEAFF
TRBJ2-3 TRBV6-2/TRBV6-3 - CASSPGTSGIDTQYF
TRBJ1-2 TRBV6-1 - CASSAGRGQGRDYGYTF
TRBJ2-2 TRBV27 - CASRKVTLAGQGSTGELFF
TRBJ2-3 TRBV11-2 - CASSLVAGRSTDTQYF
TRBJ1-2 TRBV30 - CAWSAGDDYGYTF
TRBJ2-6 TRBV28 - CASSPPGVSGANVLTF
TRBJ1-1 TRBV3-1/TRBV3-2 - CASSRGQNTEAFF
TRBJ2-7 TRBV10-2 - CASSESRGRHEQYF
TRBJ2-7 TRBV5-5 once CASSLGGLAGHYEQYF
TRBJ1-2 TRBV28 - CASSLHYGYTF
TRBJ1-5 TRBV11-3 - CASSSTSSNQPQHF
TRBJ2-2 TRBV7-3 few CASSPTGTGELFF
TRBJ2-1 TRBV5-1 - CASSALRDTNNEQFF